This T cell receptor (beta chain) appears in the sequencing data of a study of T-cell memory formation after mild COVID-19. Trimming took off 4 bases at V and 8 bases at J, with 15 bases between the two ends. Germline loops: CDR1 MNHEY, CDR2 SVGAGI. The CDR3 spans 14 residues. TCRdb reanalysed the 5' RACE reads using MiXCR and keeps one entry per CDR3 protein. Among about 110,000 distinct CDR3 sequences, under 15% were seen once, and the ten largest hold about 39%. This clonotype was seen at least ten times. The sample consisted of PBMCs or a T cell subset sorted from them (not recorded which). This sequence originates from a young man who had mild COVID-19 (a few samples of this study predate the infection). Cell type and time point are not known. The chain links TRBV6-5 to TRBJ1-5; D is unresolved. The CDR3 is CASSSGPGYEPQHF. As DNA, the CDR3 is TGTGCCAGCAGTTCTGGGCCAGGTTATGAGCCCCAGCATTTT.